This T cell receptor beta chain was sequenced for a study of cytomegalovirus exposure and HLA in healthy donors. Study observations and caveats: For presence/absence analyses, sequencing depth was assumed to be roughly uniform across donors.

Primers for the PCR totalled 60 Vbeta and 13 Jbeta. In the source study's methods: There were about 86 million unique TCR beta chains by a later count, and some 11 million of them were shared. Profiled with immunoSEQ multiplex PCR; TCRdb holds only in-frame clones, not every one. The DNA gave D and trimming, while V, J and clone size come from that table. The profile shows about 150,000 clones, about 74% of them singletons. With regard to this clone: Its antigen is not known.

This CDR3 comprises 17 residues. With V trimmed by 1 base and J by 5 bases, 11 bases remained unmatched. CDR1 and CDR2 from the germline V gene are SEHNR and FQNEAQ (reference sequence). Sequenced: PBMCs. This sequence joins TRBV7-9 and TRBJ2-3; 8 bases line up with TRBD2. This receptor was obtained from a man between 18 and 29 years old in good health and CMV-seropositive. As DNA, the CDR3 is TGTGCCAGCAGCTTAGACTTCCGGGGGGGCGGTGTAGATACGCAGTATTTT. This gives the protein CASSLDFRGGGVDTQYF.